The source of this TCR beta chain is a study of Ad26.COV2.S vaccination and SARS-CoV-2 variants. Study results and caveats: Post-vaccination spike-specific CD8+ and CD4+ T cell responses reportedly had substantial breadth.

Generated by immunoSEQ multiplex PCR, the TCRdb table keeps only in-frame clones and is missing some. The sample lists hundreds of thousands of clones; about 90% were seen once. The treatment: roughly 19 received Ad26.COV2.S at low or high dose, single or two shots; about 5 received placebo; per-sample allocation not given. All samples were drawn on day 63, counting from the first vaccine or placebo injection. V shed 0 bases, J shed 11 bases, and the junction held 4 bases outside the gene matches. This CDR3 is 14 amino acids long. Germline assignment: CDR1 SGDLS and CDR2 YYNGEE. Note on this clone: As yet, its antigen is unknown.

This clonotype was obtained from a person between 18 and 60 years old who received the Ad26.COV2.S COVID-19 vaccine or a placebo. V and J are TRBV9 and TRBJ1-6, with TRBD1 identical over 8 bases. The material sequenced was peripheral blood, taken in a trial of Ad26.COV2.S vaccine versus placebo. CDR3 protein: CASSVGQGAPPLHF. The CDR3 bases are TGTGCCAGCAGCGTAGGTCAGGGGGCTCCACCCCTCCACTTT. Using reference TRBV9 and TRBJ1-6 for the parts outside the CDR3, the full variable domain is DSGVTQTPKHLITATGQRVTLRCSPRSGDLSVYWYQQSLDQGLQFLIQYYNGEERAKGNILERFSAQQFPDLHSELNLSSLELGDSALYFCASSVGQGAPPLHFGNGTRLTVT.